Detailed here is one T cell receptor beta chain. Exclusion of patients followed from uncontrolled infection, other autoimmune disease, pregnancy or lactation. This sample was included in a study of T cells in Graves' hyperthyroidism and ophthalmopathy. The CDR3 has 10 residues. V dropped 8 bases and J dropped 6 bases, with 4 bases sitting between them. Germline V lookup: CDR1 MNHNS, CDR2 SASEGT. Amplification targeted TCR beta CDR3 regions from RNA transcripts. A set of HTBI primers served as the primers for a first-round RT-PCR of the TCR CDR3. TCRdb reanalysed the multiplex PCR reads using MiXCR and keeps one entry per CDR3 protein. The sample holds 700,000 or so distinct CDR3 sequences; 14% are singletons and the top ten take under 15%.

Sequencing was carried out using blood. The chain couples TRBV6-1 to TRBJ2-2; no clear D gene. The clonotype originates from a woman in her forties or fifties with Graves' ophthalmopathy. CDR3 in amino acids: CASWSGELFF. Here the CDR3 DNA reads TGTGCCAGCTGGTCCGGGGAGCTGTTTTTT.